This T cell receptor beta chain was identified during a study of metastatic and nonmetastatic thyroid tumors. The CDR3 spans 17 residues. Looked up from germline, CDR1 is SGHAT and CDR2 is FQNNGV. The V gene lost 5 bases and the J gene lost 4 bases, with 20 bases spanning the gap. TCRdb recomputed clones from the PCR reads via MiXCR. The repertoire holds approximately 90,000 clones, with 12% as singletons. Not a single patient had been given any form of treatment at any point before undergoing thyroid surgery. This clone has ten or more counts. The sequence was collected from a female donor with papillary thyroid cancer or a benign thyroid nodule (not recorded which). Some clones in this sample may be carry-over from other donors' samples. The chain has TRBV11-2 and TRBJ2-2; D tentatively reads TRBD1 or TRBD2 (5 bases each). What was sequenced was blood. CDR3 nucleotides: TGTGCCAGCAGCCGCCGCCGGGGACCGCGAGCCACCGGGGAGCTGTTTTTT. Protein sequence: CASSRRRGPRATGELFF. Full variable domain (missing parts from reference TRBV11-2 and TRBJ2-2): EAGVAQSPRYKIIEKRQSVAFWCNPISGHATLYWYQQILGQGPKLLIQFQNNGVVDDSQLPKDRFSAERLKGVDSTLKIQPAKLEDSAVYLCASSRRRGPRATGELFFGEGSRLTVL.